Listed below are T cell receptor beta chains from one sample, sequenced in a study of T cell repertoires in cytomegalovirus infection. Their antigen targets remain unknown. TCRdb analysed the reads with MiXCR anew, one entry per CDR3 protein. The sample records about 52,000 distinct CDR3 sequences, around 19% being singletons. The source was CD8+ T cells from cultured PBMCs, collected from culture after CMV antigen stimulation. The receptors shown here come from a human donor in good health (CMV status not recorded). Some clones in this sample may be carry-over from other donors' samples. The conserved cysteine and the conserved F or W are not part of the CDR3 here. Fields, in order: V gene, J gene, CDR3 protein.

v_gene: TRBV7-6; j_gene: TRBJ2-3; CDR3aa: ASSGPPVWSAQY
v_gene: TRBV6-6; j_gene: TRBJ1-5; CDR3aa: ASLHRGANQPQH
v_gene: TRBV7-2; j_gene: TRBJ1-6; CDR3aa: ASSLTSGRGRISGEDSPLH
v_gene: TRBV28; j_gene: TRBJ2-2; CDR3aa: ASSSLVAGELF
v_gene: TRBV7-2; j_gene: TRBJ1-5; CDR3aa: ASSLLGRQKNQPQH
v_gene: TRBV30; j_gene: TRBJ2-2; CDR3aa: AWRSTGELF
v_gene: TRBV6-6; j_gene: TRBJ2-5; CDR3aa: ASSDGGGTETQY
v_gene: TRBV6-2/TRBV6-3; j_gene: TRBJ2-3; CDR3aa: ASSQLTGTDTQY
v_gene: TRBV4-3; j_gene: TRBJ2-7; CDR3aa: ASSQGRAYEQY
v_gene: TRBV28; j_gene: TRBJ1-2; CDR3aa: ASTLERRTDNYGYT
v_gene: TRBV10-3; j_gene: TRBJ1-6; CDR3aa: AITPGQGDSPLH
v_gene: TRBV4-1; j_gene: TRBJ2-5; CDR3aa: ASSQPQGSQETQY
v_gene: TRBV12-3/TRBV12-4; j_gene: TRBJ1-2; CDR3aa: ASSTLDNRARNYGYT
v_gene: TRBV7-2; j_gene: TRBJ2-2; CDR3aa: AIIPSWVSGELF
v_gene: TRBV7-2; j_gene: TRBJ1-2; CDR3aa: ASSPLGVYT
v_gene: TRBV6-2/TRBV6-3; j_gene: TRBJ1-5; CDR3aa: ASSYSWTEPQH
v_gene: TRBV6-5; j_gene: TRBJ1-3; CDR3aa: ASSQGQFLSGNTIY
v_gene: TRBV7-9; j_gene: TRBJ2-5; CDR3aa: ASSLTGGETQY
v_gene: TRBV2; j_gene: TRBJ2-7; CDR3aa: ACIMLGSYEQY
v_gene: TRBV12-3/TRBV12-4; j_gene: TRBJ1-2; CDR3aa: ASSLRAGDRGWANYGYT
v_gene: TRBV7-2; j_gene: TRBJ2-7; CDR3aa: ASSLLDYEQY
v_gene: TRBV9; j_gene: TRBJ1-2; CDR3aa: ASSVAGPGGYYGYT
v_gene: TRBV7-8; j_gene: TRBJ1-2; CDR3aa: ASSLGDRGYYGYT
v_gene: TRBV11-2; j_gene: TRBJ1-4; CDR3aa: ASSLRAEGLF
v_gene: TRBV12-5; j_gene: TRBJ2-7; CDR3aa: ASGSGPPYEQY
v_gene: TRBV6-4; j_gene: TRBJ2-3; CDR3aa: ASSEGSGGAGDTQY
v_gene: TRBV4-3; j_gene: TRBJ1-1; CDR3aa: ASSLLGREEDTEAF
v_gene: TRBV7-2; j_gene: TRBJ2-7; CDR3aa: ASSPGWVYEQY
v_gene: TRBV10-3; j_gene: TRBJ1-1; CDR3aa: AISETTSMNTEAF
v_gene: TRBV6-2/TRBV6-3; j_gene: TRBJ1-5; CDR3aa: ASSYGVAQPQH
v_gene: TRBV7-9; j_gene: TRBJ2-1; CDR3aa: ASSYEVGTDQF
v_gene: TRBV7-2; j_gene: TRBJ1-2; CDR3aa: ASSTRTGTNYGYT
v_gene: TRBV7-2; j_gene: TRBJ1-1; CDR3aa: ASSFPVTEAF
v_gene: TRBV6-5; j_gene: TRBJ1-1; CDR3aa: ASTLLREDTEAF
v_gene: TRBV4-3; j_gene: TRBJ2-1; CDR3aa: ASSQDRGGSYNEQF
v_gene: TRBV29-1; j_gene: TRBJ2-1; CDR3aa: SGGRETEQF
v_gene: TRBV6-2/TRBV6-3; j_gene: TRBJ1-2; CDR3aa: ASSTPEGR
v_gene: TRBV12-3/TRBV12-4; j_gene: TRBJ1-1; CDR3aa: ASRRPEGVVGPEAF
v_gene: TRBV7-2; j_gene: TRBJ2-7; CDR3aa: ASSLVPGADEQY
v_gene: TRBV2; j_gene: TRBJ2-2; CDR3aa: ASSGPTSGGLRGELF
v_gene: TRBV7-2; j_gene: TRBJ2-7; CDR3aa: ASSLVGQGKREQY
v_gene: TRBV7-2; j_gene: TRBJ1-5; CDR3aa: ASSLVTDSNQPQH
v_gene: TRBV19; j_gene: TRBJ2-3; CDR3aa: ASSITTPGRRGPTDTQY
v_gene: TRBV7-9; j_gene: TRBJ2-7; CDR3aa: ASSTSWGGAHSYEQY
v_gene: TRBV2; j_gene: TRBJ2-7; CDR3aa: ASSDLWGQGGYEQY
v_gene: TRBV11-2; j_gene: TRBJ2-3; CDR3aa: ASSLDITDTQY
v_gene: TRBV7-9; j_gene: TRBJ2-7; CDR3aa: ASSPYRTGVYEQY
v_gene: TRBV11-1; j_gene: TRBJ1-2; CDR3aa: ASSLGRTDDYGYT